A selection of T cell receptor beta chains follows, all from one sample in a study of Ad26.COV2.S vaccination and SARS-CoV-2 variants. The method was immunoSEQ multiplex PCR; TCRdb's version includes in-frame clones alone and lacks a portion of them. The repertoire includes fewer than 400,000 clones, approximately 90% of them detected once, and 1.5% to 2% sits in the top ten. Sequences were derived from peripheral blood, sampled in a trial of Ad26.COV2.S vaccine versus placebo. The receptor source for this set is a person between 18 and 60 years old who received the Ad26.COV2.S COVID-19 vaccine or a placebo. The CDR3 runs from the conserved cysteine through the conserved F or W. The order of the fields is clone size, V gene, D gene, J gene, CDR3 length, CDR3 protein, CDR3 DNA. The D gene is left open where the match is weak. Some rows mark clone size as missing; the rest say once, few, many or name a class of expanded clone.

size: .
V: TRBV6-2/TRBV6-3
D: .
J: TRBJ2-2
length: 15
CDR3: CASSYSPKTAGELFF
DNA: TGTGCCAGCAGTTACTCCCCTAAGACAGCCGGGGAGCTGTTTTTT

size: .
V: TRBV7-9
D: .
J: TRBJ2-1
length: 15
CDR3: CASSLVRGRDNEQFF
DNA: TGTGCCAGCAGCTTAGTCAGGGGACGGGACAATGAGCAGTTCTTC

size: .
V: TRBV5-1
D: .
J: TRBJ2-2
length: 16
CDR3: CASSPSAGRNTGELFF
DNA: TGCGCCAGCAGCCCGTCGGCAGGAAGGAACACCGGGGAGCTGTTTTTT

size: .
V: TRBV25-1
D: .
J: TRBJ1-4
length: 15
CDR3: CASSETGPRNEKLFF
DNA: TGTGCCAGCAGTGAAACGGGACCCCGTAATGAAAAACTGTTTTTT

size: .
V: TRBV28
D: TRBD2
J: TRBJ2-1
length: 15
CDR3: CASSPLRAGANEQFF
DNA: TGTGCCAGCAGTCCTCTTAGAGCGGGGGCGAATGAGCAGTTCTTC

size: .
V: TRBV7-9
D: .
J: TRBJ1-6
length: 15
CDR3: CASSPIRGAYMTLHF
DNA: TGTGCCAGCAGCCCCATTAGGGGGGCGTATATGACCCTCCACTTT

size: .
V: TRBV19
D: TRBD2
J: TRBJ2-7
length: 14
CDR3: CASSPGLATYEQYF
DNA: TGTGCCAGTAGTCCGGGACTAGCAACCTACGAGCAGTACTTC

size: .
V: TRBV7-2
D: .
J: TRBJ2-3
length: 15
CDR3: CASSLASVVTDTQYF
DNA: TGTGCCAGCAGCTTAGCCAGCGTGGTTACAGATACGCAGTATTTT

size: .
V: TRBV28
D: .
J: TRBJ1-1
length: 12
CDR3: CASSWGSAEAFF
DNA: TGTGCCAGCAGTTGGGGGTCGGCTGAAGCTTTCTTT

size: .
V: TRBV19
D: .
J: TRBJ1-3
length: 13
CDR3: CASSMSGGNTIYF
DNA: TGTGCCAGTAGTATGTCAGGAGGAAACACCATATATTTT

size: .
V: TRBV28
D: TRBD2
J: TRBJ2-3
length: 17
CDR3: CASSYLKTSEVTDTQYF
DNA: TGTGCCAGCAGTTACCTAAAGACTAGCGAGGTTACAGATACGCAGTATTTT

size: few
V: TRBV6-2/TRBV6-3
D: .
J: TRBJ2-6
length: 16
CDR3: CASSYFGNSGANVLTF
DNA: TGTGCCAGCAGTTACTTCGGCAACTCTGGGGCCAACGTCCTGACTTTC

size: .
V: TRBV5-1
D: .
J: TRBJ2-7
length: 12
CDR3: CASGDRTHEQYF
DNA: TGCGCCAGCGGCGACAGGACCCACGAGCAGTACTTC

size: .
V: TRBV5-1
D: TRBD1
J: TRBJ2-7
length: 16
CDR3: CASSLGLGQGFGEQYF
DNA: TGCGCCAGCAGCTTGGGGCTGGGACAGGGTTTCGGCGAGCAGTACTTC

size: once
V: TRBV7-2
D: .
J: TRBJ1-1
length: 14
CDR3: CASSQTTGNTEAFF
DNA: TGTGCCAGCAGCCAGACGACAGGGAACACTGAAGCTTTCTTT

size: .
V: TRBV3-1/TRBV3-2
D: TRBD2
J: TRBJ2-3
length: 16
CDR3: CASSQLAGGSTDTQYF
DNA: TGTGCCAGCAGCCAACTAGCGGGAGGGAGCACAGATACGCAGTATTTT

size: once
V: TRBV21-1
D: .
J: TRBJ2-3
length: 17
CDR3: CASSNSNWGALRDTQYF
DNA: TGTGCCAGCAGCAACAGCAATTGGGGGGCCCTTCGGGATACGCAGTATTTT

size: .
V: TRBV4-1
D: TRBD2
J: TRBJ2-7
length: 17
CDR3: CASSQEVRELAGYEQYF
DNA: TGCGCCAGCAGCCAAGAGGTCCGGGAACTAGCGGGTTACGAGCAGTACTTC

size: .
V: TRBV19
D: .
J: TRBJ2-1
length: 12
CDR3: CASSRDYLEQFF
DNA: TGTGCCAGTAGTAGAGACTATTTAGAGCAGTTCTTC

size: .
V: TRBV3-1/TRBV3-2
D: TRBD2
J: TRBJ2-7
length: 17
CDR3: CASNFSGSVGPSYEQYF
DNA: TGTGCCAGCAACTTTAGCGGGAGTGTCGGTCCCTCTTACGAGCAGTACTTC

size: .
V: TRBV6-1
D: .
J: TRBJ1-1
length: 14
CDR3: CASSEGSVNTEAFF
DNA: TGTGCCAGCAGTGAAGGAAGCGTGAACACTGAAGCTTTCTTT

size: once
V: TRBV12-3/TRBV12-4
D: TRBD1
J: TRBJ2-7
length: 12
CDR3: CASSFQGAEQYF
DNA: TGTGCCAGCAGTTTCCAGGGGGCCGAGCAGTACTTC

size: .
V: TRBV27
D: .
J: TRBJ1-4
length: 15
CDR3: CASSPRGFANEKLFF
DNA: TGTGCCAGCAGCCCAAGGGGTTTTGCTAATGAAAAACTGTTTTTT

size: .
V: TRBV6-5
D: .
J: TRBJ2-7
length: 12
CDR3: CASTRDRYEQYF
DNA: TGTGCCAGCACCCGGGATCGTTACGAGCAGTACTTC

size: .
V: TRBV18
D: TRBD1
J: TRBJ2-1
length: 16
CDR3: CASSPRGQGAQEEQFF
DNA: TGTGCCAGCTCACCACGGGGACAGGGGGCCCAGGAAGAGCAGTTCTTC

size: once
V: TRBV6-5
D: .
J: TRBJ1-1
length: 12
CDR3: CASTPGNTEAFF
DNA: TGTGCCAGCACCCCGGGGAACACTGAAGCTTTCTTT